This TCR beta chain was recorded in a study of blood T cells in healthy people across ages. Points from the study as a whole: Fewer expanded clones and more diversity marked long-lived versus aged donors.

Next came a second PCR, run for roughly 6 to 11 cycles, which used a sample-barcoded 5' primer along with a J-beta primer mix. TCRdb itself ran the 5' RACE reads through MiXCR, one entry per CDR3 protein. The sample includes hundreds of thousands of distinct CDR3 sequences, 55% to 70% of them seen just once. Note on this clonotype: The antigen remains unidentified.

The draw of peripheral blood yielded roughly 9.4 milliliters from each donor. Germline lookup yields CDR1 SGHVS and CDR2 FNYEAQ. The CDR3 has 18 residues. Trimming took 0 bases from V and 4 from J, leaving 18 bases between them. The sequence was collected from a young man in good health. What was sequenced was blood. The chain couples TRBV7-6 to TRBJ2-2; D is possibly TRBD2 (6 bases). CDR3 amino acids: CASSLASFGGAGTGELFF. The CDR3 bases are TGTGCCAGCAGCTTAGCATCTTTCGGAGGGGCAGGCACCGGGGAGCTGTTTTTT.